These T cell receptor beta chains were read from a single sample in a study of shared clonotypes between healthy human individuals. Assay used: immunoSEQ multiplex PCR; TCRdb lists only in-frame clones, some missing. The sample has about 470,000 clones, about 85% seen once. The sequenced material came from PBMCs. Source of these receptors: a woman between 40 and 50 years old in good health. Some clones in this sample may be carry-over from other donors' samples. CDR3s include the opening cysteine and the closing phenylalanine or tryptophan. D genes are given only for firm matches. Clone size is given for some rows only: seen once, a few or many times, or a class if the clone is expanded.

v_call	clone_size	j_call	d_call	cdr3_nt	cdr3_aa
TRBV5-4	few	TRBJ1-1	TRBD1	TGTGCCAGCAGCGATCCCCGGACAGGGGGGCACACTGAAGCTTTCTTT	CASSDPRTGGHTEAFF
TRBV4-1	few	TRBJ2-7	TRBD1	TGCGCCAGCAGCCTGGAGGACAGGGCTTACTACGAGCAGTACTTC	CASSLEDRAYYEQYF
TRBV2	.	TRBJ2-1	.	TGTGCCAGCAGTGCCAGCCCTAGCCTTGAGCAGTTCTTC	CASSASPSLEQFF
TRBV29-1	.	TRBJ2-7	TRBD1	TGCAGCGTTGAGAACAGGGGCTACGAGCAGTACTTC	CSVENRGYEQYF
TRBV10-3	.	TRBJ2-7	TRBD1	TGTGCCATCAGCCTTGGACAGGACCTTTGGGAGCAGTACTTC	CAISLGQDLWEQYF
TRBV29-1	.	TRBJ2-7	.	TGCAGCGTTGAAAGGAGGTTGGCAGGGGCCTACGAGCAGTACTTC	CSVERRLAGAYEQYF
TRBV6-6	.	TRBJ1-5	.	TGTGCCAGCAGTTCAGAACAGGGAAGCAATCAGCCCCAGCATTTT	CASSSEQGSNQPQHF
TRBV11-3	.	TRBJ1-1	.	TGTGCCAGCAGCTTGGACCAGGGGAACACTGAAGCTTTCTTT	CASSLDQGNTEAFF
TRBV7-2	.	TRBJ1-2	TRBD1	TGTGCCAGCAGCGGGGACAGGGGGAAAAGTGGCTACACCTTC	CASSGDRGKSGYTF
TRBV6-4	.	TRBJ1-5	.	TGTGCCAGCAGTGACGAAGTTGGTCAGCCCCAGCATTTT	CASSDEVGQPQHF
TRBV29-1	.	TRBJ2-1	.	TGCAGCGCAGGGAGGGGGGACTCCTACAATGAGCAGTTCTTC	CSAGRGDSYNEQFF
TRBV5-1	.	TRBJ2-2	.	TGCGCCAGCAGCCTACGACAGGAAACCAACACCGGGGAGCTGTTTTTT	CASSLRQETNTGELFF
TRBV29-1	.	TRBJ2-2	.	TGCAGCGTTGCCGAATATGGGTCAGGTACCTTTTCCGGGGAGCTGTTTTTT	CSVAEYGSGTFSGELFF
TRBV7-2	.	TRBJ2-7	TRBD2	TGTGCCAGCAGCGGACTAGCGGGAGGGTTCTCCTACGAGCAGTACTTC	CASSGLAGGFSYEQYF